This entry lists 6 T cell receptor beta chains sequenced from one sample in a study of cytomegalovirus exposure and HLA in healthy donors. It was with 60 Vbeta and 13 Jbeta primers that the PCR ran. Produced via immunoSEQ multiplex PCR; TCRdb's table is partial and in-frame only. The table lists 140,000 to 150,000 clones, about 81% of them singletons. The sample comprised PBMCs. The receptors come from a young man in good health and CMV-seronegative.

V and J are TRBV7-9 and TRBJ1-1, with D possibly matching TRBD1 (5 bases). Germline CDR1 is SEHNR and CDR2 is FQNEAQ (reference sequence). V shed 2 bases and J shed 4 bases, with 8 bases lying between them. The CDR3 length is 13 residues. The CDR3 reads CASSLFQGTEAFF. CDR3 bases: TGTGCCAGCAGCTTATTCCAGGGCACTGAAGCTTTCTTT.

This chain joins TRBV5-1 and TRBJ1-1, with D possibly matching TRBD1 (5 bases). Trimming removed 1 base from V and 3 bases from J, with 7 bases in between. This CDR3 is 13 amino acids long. CDR1 is SGHRS, CDR2 YFSETQ, per germline. Here the CDR3 DNA reads TGCGCCAGCAGCTTGAAGACAGACACTGAAGCTTTCTTT. The encoded protein is CASSLKTDTEAFF.

The chain carries TRBV4-2 and TRBJ1-1; 9 nucleotides line up with TRBD1. The CDR3 spans 15 residues. V was clipped by 4 bases and J by 1 base; unmatched bases: 4. Germline V CDR1 and CDR2: LGHNA, YNFKEQ. The CDR3 region is CASSPWDRANTEAFF. CDR3 DNA: TGTGCCAGCAGCCCTTGGGACAGGGCGAACACTGAAGCTTTCTTT.

The rearrangement joins TRBV10-2 to TRBJ2-1; D gene ambiguous. Germline lookup yields CDR1 WSHSY and CDR2 SAAADI. The CDR3 contains 11 residues. The V gene lost 6 bases and the J gene lost 7 bases, with 7 bases spanning the gap. The CDR3 loop reads CASRLLNEQFF. CDR3 DNA sequence: TGCGCCAGCAGGTTATTGAATGAGCAGTTCTTC.

The gene calls are TRBV5-1 and TRBJ2-3, with D perhaps matching TRBD1 (6 bases). The germline V gene has CDR1 SGHRS and CDR2 YFSETQ. V dropped 4 bases and J dropped 3 bases, with 15 bases sitting between them. This CDR3 is 15 amino acids long. CDR3 in DNA: TGCGCCAGCAGCCCTAGAGGGGGTTTTACAGATACGCAGTATTTT. This encodes CASSPRGGFTDTQYF. The full variable domain, completed using reference TRBV5-1 and TRBJ2-3, is KAGVTQTPRYLIKTRGQQVTLSCSPISGHRSVSWYQQTPGQGLQFLFEYFSETQRNKGNFPGRFSGRQFSNSRSEMNVSTLELGDSALYLCASSPRGGFTDTQYFGPGTRLTVL.

The J gene is TRBJ2-3, the V gene TRBV5-1; 9 bases align to TRBD1. The germline CDR1 and CDR2 sequences are SGHRS and YFSETQ. The V segment lost 1 base and the J segment 6 bases; nucleotides outside the gene matches: 9. This CDR3 has 16 amino acids. CDR3 coding DNA: TGCGCCAGCAGCTTGACCCCGGGACAGGGTCTGGATACGCAGTATTTT. Protein product: CASSLTPGQGLDTQYF. Complete variable domain (other parts from reference TRBV5-1 and TRBJ2-3): KAGVTQTPRYLIKTRGQQVTLSCSPISGHRSVSWYQQTPGQGLQFLFEYFSETQRNKGNFPGRFSGRQFSNSRSEMNVSTLELGDSALYLCASSLTPGQGLDTQYFGPGTRLTVL.